This T cell receptor (beta chain) comes out of a study of vaccination effects on CD4 cells after COVID-19. Turning to the study itself: Median timing of post-vaccine samples was 72 days after the second dose. Notes on the study in general: Late post-vaccination, clones induced by infection and those induced by vaccine underwent marked clonal contraction.

ViraFEST assay sequencing came after antigen-specific CD4+ T cells were expanded with viral peptide pools. Cultured cells yielded isolated CD4+ T cells after 10 days. Participants each got two BNT162b2 or mRNA-1273 vaccine doses. In the vaccine recipients, nucleocapsid antibodies were negative and there was no prior SARS-CoV-2 infection. Half the medium was replaced with IL-2 medium on days 3 and 7. This clone has only one observation. What it binds is unknown. Losses at the gene ends were 4 bases for V and 5 bases for J; bases not matched to a gene: 11. The CDR3 consists of 16 residues. CDR1 and CDR2 (germline): LGHDT, YNNKEL (reference sequence). The method was immunoSEQ multiplex PCR; TCRdb's version includes in-frame clones alone and lacks a portion of them. The sample contains 64,000 or so clones, roughly 80% of which appear only once.

The chain employs TRBV3-1 (or the pseudogene TRBV3-2) and TRBJ2-1; TRBD1 agrees at 7 bases. Sequencing was performed on CD4+ T cells from PBMCs cultured with HCoV-OC43 spike peptides, taken after COVID-19 vaccination. Stated subset: HCoV-OC43 spike overlapping peptide pool stimulation. The TCR sequence derives from a human donor who received a COVID-19 vaccine. The CDR3 DNA sequence: TGTGCCAGCAGCCCAGATCGGCAGGGGGTAGACAATGAGCAGTTCTTC. This encodes CASSPDRQGVDNEQFF.